The 23 T cell receptor beta chains given below trace back to one sample, sequenced in a study of T cell changes during pregnancy in multiple sclerosis. Sequencing used immunoSEQ multiplex PCR; TCRdb keeps in-frame clones, though not all of them. There are tens of thousands of clones in the sample; over 90% occur only once, and approximately 0.39% lies in the top ten. Sequenced here: CD4+ T cells from peripheral blood mononuclear cells, sampled in the second trimester of pregnancy. These receptors were taken from a female donor with multiple sclerosis, enrolled in a pregnancy study.

The chain couples TRBV5-1 to TRBJ2-3; D perhaps matches TRBD2 (5 bases). The CDR3 length is 14 residues. Per germline, CDR1 SGHRS and CDR2 YFSETQ. Trimming pared 2 bases from V and 2 bases from J, leaving 9 bases between. The CDR3 region has the DNA TGCGCCAGCAGCTTAGCGGTTTACACAGATACGCAGTATTTT. Translation: CASSLAVYTDTQYF.

This sequence joins TRBV30 and TRBJ2-5; the D gene is possibly TRBD2 (6 bases). CDR1 is GTSNPN and CDR2 is SVGIG in the germline V gene (reference sequence). V shed 2 bases and J shed 5 bases, with 18 bases lying between them. This CDR3 spans 15 amino acids. For the CDR3, the DNA is TGTGCCTGGAGTCGGGGAGGCGGATTATTCGAGACCCAGTACTTC. Encoded protein: CAWSRGGGLFETQYF.

This rearrangement joins TRBV6-5 to TRBJ2-7; 9 bases map to TRBD1. CDR3 length: 15 residues. V lost 0 bases to trimming and J lost 3 bases; unmatched junction nucleotides: 3. Germline assignment: CDR1 MNHEY and CDR2 SVGAGI. In DNA form, the CDR3 reads TGTGCCAGCAGTTACTCAGCGGGACAGGGCTACGAGCAGTACTTC. Amino acids: CASSYSAGQGYEQYF.

The chain is built from TRBV6-1 and TRBJ1-2; D is possibly TRBD1 (6 bases). Germline CDR1 and CDR2: MNHNS and SASEGT. V lost 8 bases, J lost 10 bases, and 8 bases lay in between. The CDR3 totals 9 residues. The CDR3 loop is CASGQNYTF. CDR3 nucleotide sequence: TGTGCCAGCGGACAGAACTACACCTTC.

The genes are TRBV5-5 and TRBJ2-7, with 7 bases fitting TRBD2. The germline V gene encodes CDR1 SGHKS and CDR2 YYEKEE (reference sequence). The V gene end was trimmed by 4 bases and the J gene end by 6 bases; junction bases not matched to a gene: 13. This CDR3 contains 15 residues. Here the CDR3 reads CASSRPGLPRGEQYF. Written as DNA, the CDR3 is TGTGCCAGCAGCCGGCCGGGACTACCGAGGGGCGAGCAGTACTTC. The variable domain in full, with the rest retrieved from reference TRBV5-5 and TRBJ2-7, is DAGVTQSPTHLIKTRGQQVTLRCSPISGHKSVSWYQQVLGQGPQFIFQYYEKEERGRGNFPDRFSARQFPNYSSELNVNALLLGDSALYLCASSRPGLPRGEQYFGPGTRLTVT.

The chain has TRBV30 and TRBJ1-5, with D possibly TRBD1 on 5 matching bases. V was cut by 1 base and J by 5 bases, with 9 bases left in between. The CDR3 runs 13 residues. The V gene's germline CDR1 is GTSNPN and CDR2 SVGIG (reference sequence). CDR3 amino acids: CAWSAGGDQPQHF. For the CDR3, the DNA is TGTGCCTGGAGTGCTGGGGGGGATCAGCCCCAGCATTTT.

This chain links TRBV9 with TRBJ2-1; the D gene is possibly TRBD2 (6 bases). The length of the CDR3 is 15 residues. Germline values: CDR1 SGDLS, CDR2 YYNGEE. The V end was cut by 6 bases, the J end by 4 bases, with 17 bases between. The CDR3 region has the DNA TGTGCCAGCACCGGGACCGGGACTCCGTACAATGAGCAGTTCTTC. Encoded protein: CASTGTGTPYNEQFF.

The chain carries TRBV30 and TRBJ1-1, with 7 bases matching TRBD1. J was trimmed by 5 bases and V by 4 bases; bases with no gene match: 7. Looked up from germline, CDR1 is GTSNPN and CDR2 is SVGIG (reference sequence). The CDR3 sequence is 13 residues long. CDR3 in DNA: TGTGCCTGGACCCTAGGGGGCTGGACTGAAGCTTTCTTT. Its translation is CAWTLGGWTEAFF.

The V and J genes are TRBV6-1 and TRBJ2-7, with D perhaps TRBD1 (6 bases). Trimming pared 7 bases from V and 3 bases from J, leaving 13 bases between. The CDR3 contains 13 residues. The germline V gene encodes CDR1 MNHNS and CDR2 SASEGT. DNA of the CDR3: TGTGCCAGCAACCCGGACAGCCTCTACGAGCAGTACTTC. Amino acids: CASNPDSLYEQYF.

The V call is TRBV5-1, the J call TRBJ2-7; 13 bases map to TRBD2. J gave up 4 bases and V 4 bases, and 5 bases lay outside the gene matches. The CDR3 sequence is 15 residues long. The germline gives CDR1 SGHRS, CDR2 YFSETQ. The CDR3 loop reads CASSGGTSGVYEQYF. CDR3 DNA: TGCGCCAGCAGCGGGGGGACTAGCGGGGTGTACGAGCAGTACTTC.

The chain links TRBV19 to TRBJ1-1; possible D gene TRBD1, 5 bases. V was cut by 7 bases and J by 1 base, with 16 bases left in between. CDR1 LNHDA and CDR2 SQIVND come from the germline V gene (reference sequence). This CDR3 has 15 amino acids. The CDR3 is CASIPTGTWNTEAFF. The CDR3 nucleotides read TGTGCCAGTATCCCGACCGGGACTTGGAACACTGAAGCTTTCTTT.

V gene TRBV5-1 combines with J gene TRBJ1-1, with TRBD1 identical over 9 bases. Germline V lookup: CDR1 SGHRS, CDR2 YFSETQ. V lost 3 bases to trimming and J lost 6 bases; unmatched junction nucleotides: 12. The CDR3 is made up of 16 amino acids. CDR3 loop: CASSSVPNRGHAEAFF. For the CDR3, the DNA is TGCGCCAGCAGCTCGGTGCCAAACAGGGGGCATGCTGAAGCTTTCTTT.

V and J are TRBV30 and TRBJ1-5; no clear D gene. The ends were cut back, 2 bases at V and 5 bases at J, with 10 bases in the middle. Germline V CDR1 and CDR2: GTSNPN, SVGIG (reference sequence). The CDR3 is made up of 13 amino acids. Written as DNA, the CDR3 is TGTGCCTGGAGTCTAGGTAATCATCAGCCCCAGCATTTT. Its translation: CAWSLGNHQPQHF.

This chain joins TRBV2 and TRBJ2-3; 10 bases are a match to TRBD1. V shed 11 bases, J shed 2 bases, and the junction held 7 bases outside the gene matches. The CDR3 has 14 amino acids. Germline-derived CDR1 and CDR2 are SNHLY and FYNNEI. For the CDR3, the DNA is TGTGCCGGACAGGGGGGGGTGAACACAGATACGCAGTATTTT. As protein: CAGQGGVNTDTQYF. Full variable domain (remainder filled in from reference TRBV2 and TRBJ2-3): EPEVTQTPSHQVTQMGQEVILRCVPISNHLYFYWYRQILGQKVEFLVSFYNNEISEKSEIFDDQFSVERPDGSNFTLKIRSTKLEDSAMYFCAGQGGVNTDTQYFGPGTRLTVL.

V and J are TRBV28 and TRBJ1-2; the D gene is possibly TRBD1 (5 bases). Per the germline V gene, CDR1 is MDHEN and CDR2 is SYDVKM. The V end was cut by 5 bases, the J end by 2 bases, with 12 bases between. The CDR3 has 14 amino acids. CDR3 sequence (DNA): TGTGCCAGCAGTCTATCGGGGGACAACTATGGCTACACCTTC. As protein: CASSLSGDNYGYTF.

The gene calls are TRBV2 and TRBJ1-1, with D hard to call. CDR1 SNHLY and CDR2 FYNNEI come from the germline V gene. The CDR3 runs 13 residues. The V and J ends lost 4 bases and 3 bases respectively, with 9 bases between them. DNA for the CDR3: TGTGCCAGCAGTGGTAGGAGAGACACTGAAGCTTTCTTT. Translation: CASSGRRDTEAFF.

V is TRBV18 and J is TRBJ2-3; D not certain. Germline V gives CDR1 KGHSH, CDR2 LQKENI. The germline V and J ends were trimmed by 0 bases and 4 bases, with 8 bases remaining between them. The length of the CDR3 is 14 residues. The DNA for the CDR3 is TGTGCCAGCTCACCACCAGGTAGCCCAGATACGCAGTATTTT. This encodes CASSPPGSPDTQYF. Complete variable domain (other parts from reference TRBV18 and TRBJ2-3): NAGVMQNPRHLVRRRGQEARLRCSPMKGHSHVYWYRQLPEEGLKFMVYLQKENIIDESGMPKERFSAEFPKEGPSILRIQQVVRGDSAAYFCASSPPGSPDTQYFGPGTRLTVL.

The chain links TRBV19 to TRBJ2-5; 8 bases align to TRBD2. CDR1 and CDR2 from the germline V gene are LNHDA and SQIVND (reference sequence). The J segment lost 5 bases and the V segment lost 1 base, leaving 6 bases of the junction unmatched. The CDR3 covers 15 residues. The DNA for the CDR3 is TGTGCCAGTAGTATAGGGGGGACTAGAGGGGAGACCCAGTACTTC. It translates to CASSIGGTRGETQYF.

The chain has TRBV6-5 and TRBJ1-3, with 7 nucleotides matching TRBD1. This CDR3 is built from 15 residues. Trimming removed 5 bases from V and 2 bases from J; junction bases left unmatched: 6. In germline, CDR1 is MNHEY, CDR2 SVGAGI. CDR3 in amino acids: CASSPTGHPGNTIYF. The CDR3 bases are TGTGCCAGCAGTCCGACAGGGCATCCTGGAAACACCATATATTTT.

This chain uses TRBV5-3 with TRBJ1-1, with 7 bases lining up with TRBD1. TRBV5-3 is given ORF status, its function remaining uncertain. V dropped 4 bases and J dropped 7; count of bases not matched to a gene: 4. This CDR3 has 12 amino acids. The CDR3: CARSPGTVEAFF. DNA for the CDR3: TGTGCCAGAAGCCCCGGGACAGTTGAAGCTTTCTTT.

The chain couples TRBV18 to TRBJ2-5, with 8 bases that match TRBD2. The V gene end was trimmed by 0 bases and the J gene end by 5 bases; junction bases not matched to a gene: 5. The CDR3 has 15 residues. Germline assignment: CDR1 KGHSH and CDR2 LQKENI. The CDR3 region is CASSPPAGVGETQYF. In DNA form, the CDR3 reads TGTGCCAGCTCACCACCAGCGGGAGTAGGGGAGACCCAGTACTTC. The whole variable domain, remainder taken from reference TRBV18 and TRBJ2-5, is NAGVMQNPRHLVRRRGQEARLRCSPMKGHSHVYWYRQLPEEGLKFMVYLQKENIIDESGMPKERFSAEFPKEGPSILRIQQVVRGDSAAYFCASSPPAGVGETQYFGPGTRLLVL.

V and J are TRBV7-8 and TRBJ1-1; D is ambiguous. Between the trimmed V and J ends, which lost 1 base and 1 base, there was a span of 7 bases. Germline CDR1 reads SGHVS; CDR2 reads FQNEAQ. The CDR3 spans 14 residues. The CDR3 here is CASSLGHGNTEAFF. CDR3 bases: TGTGCCAGCAGCTTAGGTCACGGGAACACTGAAGCTTTCTTT. Full variable domain (remainder filled in from reference TRBV7-8 and TRBJ1-1): GAGVSQSPRYKVAKRGQDVALRCDPISGHVSLFWYQQALGQGPEFLTYFQNEAQLDKSGLPSDRFFAERPEGSVSTLKIQRTQQEDSAVYLCASSLGHGNTEAFFGQGTRLTVV.

The J gene is TRBJ2-7, the V gene TRBV5-4; TRBD2 matches at 11 bases. The J segment lost 3 bases and the V segment lost 4 bases, leaving 6 bases of the junction unmatched. The germline gives CDR1 SGHNT, CDR2 YYREEE (reference sequence). This CDR3 is built from 15 residues. The CDR3 sequence: CASSATSGRYYEQYF. In DNA form, the CDR3 reads TGTGCCAGCAGCGCCACTAGCGGGAGATACTACGAGCAGTACTTC. The whole variable domain, filled in from reference TRBV5-4 and TRBJ2-7, reads ETGVTQSPTHLIKTRGQQVTLRCSSQSGHNTVSWYQQALGQGPQFIFQYYREEENGRGNFPPRFSGLQFPNYSSELNVNALELDDSALYLCASSATSGRYYEQYFGPGTRLTVT.